What follows is one T cell receptor beta chain and its context. As yet, its antigen is unknown. The junction shows a germline mismatch at one end, possibly a read error. The data belong to a study of early T cells in non-severe SARS-CoV-2 infection. Study information: It was bulk RNA from unsorted whole blood that was sequenced, and the chains were unpaired.

Germline CDR1 reads MNHNS; CDR2 reads SASEGT. The CDR3 consists of 12 residues. Individual cDNA molecules were tagged with unique molecular identifiers, the study reported. Each CDR3 protein is one row after TCRdb ran MiXCR on the 5' RACE reads. The data show under 90,000 distinct CDR3 sequences, with about 13% seen just once and around 6% held by the top ten. Study-level results: Clonotype matching in VDJdb favored anti-spike CD8 responses and did not capture private and CD4 specificities.

Sample: whole blood. The chain combines TRBV6-1 with TRBJ2-1, with a tentative D call TRBD2 (7 bases). This TCR was sampled from an adult who was a healthcare worker with PCR-confirmed SARS-CoV-2 infection or an uninfected control (not recorded which). CDR3 protein: CAEGEGYDEQFF. The CDR3 nucleotides read TGTGCGGAGGGGGAGGGCTACGATGAGCAGTTCTTC.